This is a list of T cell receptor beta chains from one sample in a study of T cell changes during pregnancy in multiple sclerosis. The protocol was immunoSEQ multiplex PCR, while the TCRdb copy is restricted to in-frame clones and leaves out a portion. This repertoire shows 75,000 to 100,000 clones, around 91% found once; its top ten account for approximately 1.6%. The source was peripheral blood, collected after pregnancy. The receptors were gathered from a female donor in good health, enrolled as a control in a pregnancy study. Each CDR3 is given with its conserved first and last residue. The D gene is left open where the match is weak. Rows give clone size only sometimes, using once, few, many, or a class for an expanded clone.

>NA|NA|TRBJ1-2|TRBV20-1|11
CSARDQVGYTF
TGCAGTGCTAGAGATCAGGTTGGCTACACCTTC
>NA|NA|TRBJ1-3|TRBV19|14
CASSTIQGGNTIYF
TGTGCCAGTAGTACCATACAGGGTGGAAACACCATATATTTT
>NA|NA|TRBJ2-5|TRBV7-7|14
CASSLWGPGETQYF
TGTGCTAGCAGCTTATGGGGGCCCGGGGAGACCCAGTACTTC
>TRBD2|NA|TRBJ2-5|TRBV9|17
CASSVGGLSGGGETQYF
TGTGCCAGCAGCGTTGGGGGACTTAGCGGGGGAGGAGAGACCCAGTACTTC
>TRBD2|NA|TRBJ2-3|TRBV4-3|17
CASSAGTSGDNTDTQYF
TGCGCCAGCAGCGCTGGGACTAGCGGGGACAACACAGATACGCAGTATTTT
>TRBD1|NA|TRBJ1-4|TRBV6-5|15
CASSYQGATNEKLFF
TGTGCCAGCAGTTACCAGGGGGCAACTAATGAAAAACTGTTTTTT
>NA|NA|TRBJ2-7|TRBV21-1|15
CASSKGGRGPYEQYF
TGTGCCAGCAGCAAAGGCGGCAGGGGGCCTTACGAGCAGTACTTC
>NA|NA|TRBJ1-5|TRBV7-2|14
CASSPSRENQPQHF
TGTGCCAGCAGCCCGAGCCGGGAGAATCAGCCCCAGCATTTT
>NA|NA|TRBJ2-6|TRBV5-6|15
CASSLEGLKANVLTF
TGTGCCAGCAGCTTGGAGGGGTTGAAGGCCAACGTCCTGACTTTC
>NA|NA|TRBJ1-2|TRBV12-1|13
CASSYRDRDGYTF
TGTGCCAGCAGCTACCGGGACAGGGATGGCTACACCTTC
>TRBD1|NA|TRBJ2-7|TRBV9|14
CASSYRDRGGEQYF
TGTGCCAGCAGCTACCGGGACAGGGGGGGCGAGCAGTACTTC
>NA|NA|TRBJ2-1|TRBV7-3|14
CASHRGGSYNEQFF
TGTGCCAGCCACAGGGGGGGCTCCTACAATGAGCAGTTCTTC
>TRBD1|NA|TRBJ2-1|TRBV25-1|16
CASRHLGTGSYNEQFF
TGTGCCAGCAGGCACTTAGGGACAGGGTCGTACAATGAGCAGTTCTTC
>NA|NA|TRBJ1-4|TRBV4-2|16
CASSQAVAGTGEKLFF
TGTGCCAGCAGCCAAGCGGTGGCGGGTACTGGTGAAAAACTGTTTTTT
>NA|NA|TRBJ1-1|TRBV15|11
CATTGDTEAFF
TGTGCCACCACAGGGGACACTGAAGCTTTCTTT
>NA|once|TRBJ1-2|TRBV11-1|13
CASSLLGNYGYTF
TGTGCCAGCAGCCTCCTAGGAAACTATGGCTACACCTTC
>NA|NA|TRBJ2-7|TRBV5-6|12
CASSPRQYEQYF
TGTGCCAGCAGCCCCCGTCAGTACGAGCAGTACTTC
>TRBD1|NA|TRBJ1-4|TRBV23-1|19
CASSQSEDQGAQSKEKLFF
TGCGCCAGCAGTCAATCGGAGGATCAGGGGGCCCAATCAAAAGAAAAACTGTTTTTT
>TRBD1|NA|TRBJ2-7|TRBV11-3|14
CASSLGQGDYEQYF
TGTGCCAGCAGCTTAGGACAGGGGGACTACGAGCAGTACTTC
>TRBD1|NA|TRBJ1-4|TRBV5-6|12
CASSRTGEKLFF
TGTGCCAGCAGCCGGACAGGGGAAAAACTGTTTTTT
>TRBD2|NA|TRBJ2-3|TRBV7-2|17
CASSPTQLSGGADTQYF
TGTGCCAGCAGCCCGACCCAACTTAGCGGGGGGGCCGATACGCAGTATTTT
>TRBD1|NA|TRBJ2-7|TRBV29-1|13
CSVEPGQGDEQYF
TGCAGCGTTGAACCGGGACAGGGTGACGAGCAGTACTTC
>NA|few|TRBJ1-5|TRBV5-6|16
CASSTQITGTGQPQHF
TGTGCCAGCAGCACACAGATAACAGGGACCGGCCAGCCCCAGCATTTT
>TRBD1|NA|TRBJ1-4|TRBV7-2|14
CASSVNRGGEKLFF
TGTGCCAGCAGCGTAAACAGGGGTGGCGAAAAACTGTTTTTT
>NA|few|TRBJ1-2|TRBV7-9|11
CASSFEFLLNF
TGTGCCAGCAGCTTCGAGTTTCTCCTCAACTTC
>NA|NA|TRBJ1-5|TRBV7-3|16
CASSLPRLYSNQPQHF
TGTGCCAGCAGCTTACCCAGACTTTATAGCAATCAGCCCCAGCATTTT
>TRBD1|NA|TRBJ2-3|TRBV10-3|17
CAIRPAGTETSTDTQYF
TGTGCCATCAGACCCGCCGGGACAGAGACTAGCACAGATACGCAGTATTTT
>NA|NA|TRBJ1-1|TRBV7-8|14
CASSLEPGFTEAFF
TGTGCCAGCAGCTTAGAACCGGGATTCACTGAAGCTTTCTTT
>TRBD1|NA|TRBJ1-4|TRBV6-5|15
CASSSPDRGLEKLFF
TGTGCCAGCAGTTCACCAGACAGGGGGCTTGAAAAACTGTTTTTT
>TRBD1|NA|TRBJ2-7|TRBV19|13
CASSIARTGDQYF
TGTGCCAGTAGTATAGCCAGGACAGGAGACCAGTACTTC
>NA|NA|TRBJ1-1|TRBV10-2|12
CASSDNGGEAFF
TGCGCCAGCAGTGATAACGGGGGTGAAGCTTTCTTT
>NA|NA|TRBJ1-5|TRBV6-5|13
CASSPDGGQPQHF
TGTGCCAGCAGTCCAGACGGGGGGCAGCCCCAGCATTTT
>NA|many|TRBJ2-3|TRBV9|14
CASSSSGKTDTQYF
TGTGCCAGCAGCTCCTCAGGGAAAACAGATACGCAGTATTTT
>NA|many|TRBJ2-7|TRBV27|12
CASQKTAYEQYF
TGTGCCAGCCAGAAAACCGCCTACGAGCAGTACTTC
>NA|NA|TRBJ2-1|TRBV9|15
CASSSRGGRENEQFF
TGTGCCAGCAGCTCAAGGGGGGGGCGGGAGAATGAGCAGTTCTTC
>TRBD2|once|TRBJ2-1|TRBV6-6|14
CASTKRGGDNEQFF
TGTGCCAGCACCAAACGGGGGGGAGACAATGAGCAGTTCTTC
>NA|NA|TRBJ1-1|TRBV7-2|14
CASSRGGASAEAFF
TGTGCCAGCAGCCGAGGGGGGGCTTCTGCTGAAGCTTTCTTT
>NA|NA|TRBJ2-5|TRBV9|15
CASSVVGGGGETQYF
TGTGCCAGCAGCGTAGTTGGCGGGGGCGGGGAGACCCAGTACTTC
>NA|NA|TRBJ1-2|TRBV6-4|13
CADQGGIYYGYTF
TGTGCCGATCAAGGAGGGATTTACTATGGCTACACCTTC
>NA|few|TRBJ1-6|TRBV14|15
CASSQGHDRKSPLHF
TGTGCCAGCAGCCAAGGGCATGACAGGAAATCACCCCTCCACTTT
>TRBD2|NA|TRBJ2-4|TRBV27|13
CASSPGGVNIQYF
TGTGCCAGCAGTCCCGGGGGGGTAAACATTCAGTACTTC
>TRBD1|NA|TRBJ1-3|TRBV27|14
CASSLSRRGDTIYF
TGTGCCAGCAGTTTATCCCGCAGGGGGGACACCATATATTTT
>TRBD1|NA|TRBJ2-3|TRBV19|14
CASKDRVATDTQYF
TGTGCCAGTAAAGACAGGGTCGCGACAGATACGCAGTATTTT
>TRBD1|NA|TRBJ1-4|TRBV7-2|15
CASSSHKDRVEKLFF
TGTGCCAGCAGCTCCCACAAAGACAGGGTTGAAAAACTGTTTTTT
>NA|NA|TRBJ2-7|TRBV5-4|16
CASSSPRAGDRYEQYF
TGTGCCAGCAGCTCCCCCCGAGCCGGGGATCGCTACGAGCAGTACTTC
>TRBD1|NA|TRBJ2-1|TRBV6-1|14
CASSDIRQGNEQFF
TGTGCCAGCAGTGACATTCGACAGGGCAATGAGCAGTTCTTC
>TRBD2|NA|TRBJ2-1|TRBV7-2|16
CASSSRLAQNYNEQFF
TGTGCCAGCAGCTCCCGACTAGCGCAAAACTACAATGAGCAGTTCTTC
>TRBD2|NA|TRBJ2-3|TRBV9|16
CASSVGGGTTTDTQYF
TGTGCCAGCAGCGTAGGGGGGGGGACTACCACAGATACGCAGTATTTT
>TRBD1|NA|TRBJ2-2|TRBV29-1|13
CSLRDRGSGELFF
TGCAGCCTCCGGGACAGGGGGTCCGGGGAGCTGTTTTTT
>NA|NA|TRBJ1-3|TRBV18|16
CASSPPSLPPGNTIYF
TGTGCCAGCTCACCACCGAGTCTACCCCCAGGAAACACCATATATTTT
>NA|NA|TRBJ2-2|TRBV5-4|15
CASSFEQINTGELFF
TGTGCCAGCAGCTTTGAGCAAATAAACACCGGGGAGCTGTTTTTT
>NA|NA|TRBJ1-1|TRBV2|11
CARGRESEAFF
TGTGCCAGGGGGAGGGAGAGTGAAGCTTTCTTT
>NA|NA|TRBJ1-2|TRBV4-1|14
CASSHGQSSPGYTF
TGCGCCAGCAGCCATGGACAATCTTCCCCTGGCTACACCTTC
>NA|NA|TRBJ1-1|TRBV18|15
CASSPQGVMNTEAFF
TGTGCCAGCTCACCACAGGGGGTAATGAACACTGAAGCTTTCTTT
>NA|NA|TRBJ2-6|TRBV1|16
CTSRSTGLSRANVLTF
TGCACCAGCAGGAGTACGGGTTTAAGTCGGGCCAACGTCCTGACTTTC
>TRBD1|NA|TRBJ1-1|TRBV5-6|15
CASSLRGRGHTEAFF
TGTGCCAGCAGCTTGAGGGGGCGCGGGCACACTGAAGCTTTCTTT
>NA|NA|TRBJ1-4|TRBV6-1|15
CASSEGAWANEKLFF
TGTGCCAGCAGTGAGGGGGCGTGGGCTAATGAAAAACTGTTTTTT